The rows below give T cell receptor beta chains drawn from one sample of a study of T cells after yellow fever vaccination. TCRdb reanalysed the 5' RACE reads using MiXCR and keeps one entry per CDR3 protein. The table shows about 45,000 distinct CDR3 sequences, with about 7% occurring only once. Sample: CD8+ T cells not binding an NS4B(214-222) dextramer, sorted from PBMCs, taken 45 days after the yellow fever booster vaccination. The receptors come from a man aged 25 to 40 who received the YFV17D yellow fever vaccine. The CDR3 runs from the conserved cysteine through the conserved F or W. Each record gives: clone size, J gene, V gene, D gene, CDR3 protein, CDR3 DNA. D genes are given only for firm matches. Part of the rows lack a size; the others show once, few, many or a class for expanded clones.

many TRBJ2-7 TRBV4-2 NA CASSQVSAEVSYEQYF TGTGCCAGCAGCCAAGTGAGCGCGGAGGTCTCCTACGAGCAGTACTTC
many TRBJ2-1 TRBV7-6 NA CASSPTGDEQFF TGTGCCAGCAGCCCAACGGGTGATGAGCAGTTCTTC
NA TRBJ2-2 TRBV27 NA CASSLGRTGELFF TGTGCCAGCAGTCTGGGTCGAACCGGGGAGCTGTTTTTT
many TRBJ2-1 TRBV7-9 TRBD2 CASTLAGDYNEQFF TGTGCCAGCACCCTAGCGGGAGACTACAATGAGCAGTTCTTC
many TRBJ2-7 TRBV27 TRBD1 CASRGTGGYPTHFLTSKYF TGTGCCAGCCGGGGAACAGGGGGCTACCCGACACACTTTCTTACGAGCAAGTACTTC
few TRBJ2-1 TRBV27 TRBD2 CASSQGTSPYNEQFF TGTGCCAGCAGTCAAGGGACTAGCCCTTACAATGAGCAGTTCTTC
many TRBJ2-1 TRBV20-1 NA CSAQDGYLYNEQFF TGCAGTGCTCAAGACGGATATCTCTACAATGAGCAGTTCTTC
many TRBJ2-7 TRBV11-2 TRBD2 CASSLDVAGDSYEQYF TGTGCCAGCAGCTTAGATGTAGCGGGAGATTCCTACGAGCAGTACTTC
many TRBJ2-1 TRBV7-9 NA CASSSRVSYNEQFF TGTGCCAGCAGCTCAAGGGTCTCCTACAATGAGCAGTTCTTC
many TRBJ2-7 TRBV27 TRBD1 CASKTGTGGLEQYF TGTGCCAGCAAGACCGGGACAGGGGGTTTGGAGCAGTACTTC
many TRBJ2-1 TRBV9 TRBD2 CASTSGGGPSSYNEQFF TGTGCCAGCACCTCGGGGGGAGGGCCCTCATCCTACAATGAGCAGTTCTTC
many TRBJ2-5 TRBV6-5 NA CASSYQQQETQYF TGTGCCAGCAGTTACCAGCAGCAAGAGACCCAGTACTTC
many TRBJ2-5 TRBV2 NA CASIPEWGQETQYF TGTGCCAGCATTCCCGAATGGGGACAAGAGACCCAGTACTTC
many TRBJ2-2 TRBV10-3 NA CAIGLTGELFF TGTGCCATCGGCCTCACCGGGGAGCTGTTTTTT
many TRBJ1-3 TRBV2 NA CASSDWLPEGNTIYF TGTGCCAGCAGTGATTGGCTGCCCGAAGGAAACACCATATATTTT
many TRBJ2-7 TRBV28 NA CASSTAGGSYEQYF TGTGCCAGCAGTACGGCGGGCGGCTCCTACGAGCAGTACTTC
many TRBJ2-7 TRBV6-6 NA CASSYLSGEQYF TGTGCCAGCAGTTACTTGTCGGGCGAGCAGTACTTC
many TRBJ1-1 TRBV20-1 TRBD1 CSAKGQGNTEAFF TGCAGTGCCAAGGGACAGGGTAACACTGAAGCTTTCTTT
many TRBJ2-7 TRBV6-2/TRBV6-3 TRBD2 CASAWGLAELYEQYF TGTGCCAGCGCCTGGGGACTAGCGGAACTCTACGAGCAGTACTTC
many TRBJ2-3 TRBV15 NA CATSRDGTDTQYF TGTGCCACCAGCAGAGATGGTACAGATACGCAGTATTTT
many TRBJ2-1 TRBV12-3/TRBV12-4 NA CASRQNLGSYEQFF TGTGCCAGCAGGCAGAACCTGGGTAGCTATGAGCAGTTCTTC
many TRBJ2-7 TRBV3-1 NA CASSEAGSNYEQYF TGTGCCAGCAGCGAGGCCGGGTCAAACTACGAGCAGTACTTC
NA TRBJ2-3 TRBV29-1 TRBD1 CSVGRDSFTDTQYF TGCAGCGTGGGCCGGGACAGCTTCACAGATACGCAGTATTTT
many TRBJ1-2 TRBV10-3 NA CAISEQQWGRSYGYTF TGTGCCATCAGTGAACAGCAGTGGGGCCGTAGCTATGGCTACACCTTC
many TRBJ2-5 TRBV2 NA CASSEGNQETQYF TGTGCCAGCAGTGAAGGGAACCAAGAGACCCAGTACTTC
many TRBJ2-3 TRBV27 NA CASSSSTDLTDTQYF TGTGCCAGCAGTTCCTCGACAGACCTCACAGATACGCAGTATTTT
many TRBJ2-5 TRBV7-2 NA CASSSLSERSKETQYF TGTGCCAGCAGTTCTCTCTCCGAACGGAGTAAAGAGACCCAGTACTTC
many TRBJ1-2 TRBV6-5 NA CASSYSKTGGYTF TGTGCCAGCAGTTACTCGAAAACAGGCGGCTACACCTTC
many TRBJ2-2 TRBV5-1 NA CASSLELATNTGELFF TGCGCCAGCAGCTTGGAGTTAGCGACGAACACCGGGGAGCTGTTTTTT
few TRBJ2-3 TRBV24-1 NA CATSDDLGSTDTQYF TGTGCCACCAGTGATGACTTGGGTAGCACAGATACGCAGTATTTT
few TRBJ2-2 TRBV29-1 TRBD2 CSAAQLAGEANTGELFF TGCAGCGCCGCCCAGCTAGCGGGAGAGGCGAACACCGGGGAGCTGTTTTTT
many TRBJ2-5 TRBV20-1 NA CSALKAQYF TGCAGTGCTCTGAAGGCCCAGTACTTC
NA TRBJ2-1 TRBV7-8 NA CASSPYDTGSSYNEQFF TGTGCCAGCAGCCCGTATGATACGGGAAGCTCCTACAATGAGCAGTTCTTC
many TRBJ2-2 TRBV12-3/TRBV12-4 TRBD1 CASSTGTGDTGELFF TGTGCCAGCAGCACCGGGACAGGGGACACCGGGGAGCTGTTTTTT
many TRBJ1-1 TRBV5-1 NA CASSLDKGGFTEAFF TGCGCCAGCAGCTTGGATAAGGGGGGTTTCACTGAAGCTTTCTTT
few TRBJ2-7 TRBV7-2 NA CASSARDTFSLEQYF TGTGCCAGCAGCGCCCGGGACACCTTCTCCCTCGAGCAGTACTTC
NA TRBJ2-2 TRBV20-1 TRBD2 CSARGGTSGRANTGELFF TGCAGTGCTAGAGGGGGGACTAGCGGGAGGGCCAACACCGGGGAGCTGTTTTTT
many TRBJ2-7 TRBV5-1 TRBD1 CASSWTQGARGEQYF TGCGCCAGCAGCTGGACCCAGGGGGCGCGGGGCGAGCAGTACTTC
many TRBJ2-7 TRBV20-1 NA CSAGTETSYEQYF TGCAGTGCAGGGACTGAGACCTCCTACGAGCAGTACTTC
many TRBJ1-1 TRBV27 NA CASSLSARRGLGTEAFF TGTGCCAGCAGTTTATCAGCCAGGCGGGGTTTGGGAACTGAAGCTTTCTTT